This TCR beta chain is drawn from a study of radiotherapy plus CTLA-4 blockade in lung cancer. Study in general: Objective responses emerged in roughly 20% of patients, and roughly 32% attained disease control.

Germline CDR1 SGHRS, CDR2 YFSETQ. This CDR3 has 14 residues. V lost 2 bases and J 3 bases, leaving 10 bases between the germline ends. Study-wide results and limits: Researchers report tumor-derived TCR clones expanding in blood after radiotherapy plus ipilimumab.

The method was immunoSEQ multiplex PCR; TCRdb's version includes in-frame clones alone and lacks a portion of them. The table records tens of thousands of clones, 60% to 75% of them present only once. A remark on this clone: Its antigen is not known.

Focal radiation was given together with CTLA-4 blockade (ipilimumab) to patients with chemo-refractory metastatic non-small-cell lung cancer. J is TRBJ2-3 and V is TRBV5-1, with TRBD2 as a possible D gene (5 bases). Sequencing was performed on peripheral blood, taken from a patient treated with radiotherapy plus ipilimumab. The clonotype was recovered from a human donor with non-small cell lung cancer who had stable disease on radiotherapy plus ipilimumab. Here the CDR3 DNA reads TGCGCCAGCAGCTTTGAGGGTGGGACAGATACGCAGTATTTT. Its protein product is CASSFEGGTDTQYF.